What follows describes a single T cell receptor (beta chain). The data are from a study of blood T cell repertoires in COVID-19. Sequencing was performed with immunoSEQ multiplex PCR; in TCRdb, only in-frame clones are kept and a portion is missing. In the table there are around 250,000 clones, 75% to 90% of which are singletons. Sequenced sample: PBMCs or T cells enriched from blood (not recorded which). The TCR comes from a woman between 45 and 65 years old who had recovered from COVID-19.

The CDR3 loop reads CASSPGLAAYNEQFF. CDR3 nucleotide sequence: TGTGCCAGTAGTCCGGGACTAGCGGCCTACAATGAGCAGTTCTTC. This chain connects TRBV19 to TRBJ2-1, with 11 bases that match TRBD2. Trimming at V came to 5 bases and at J to 2 bases, leaving 2 bases not matched to a gene. Germline V gene data show CDR1 as LNHDA and CDR2 as SQIVND (reference sequence). The CDR3 consists of 15 residues.